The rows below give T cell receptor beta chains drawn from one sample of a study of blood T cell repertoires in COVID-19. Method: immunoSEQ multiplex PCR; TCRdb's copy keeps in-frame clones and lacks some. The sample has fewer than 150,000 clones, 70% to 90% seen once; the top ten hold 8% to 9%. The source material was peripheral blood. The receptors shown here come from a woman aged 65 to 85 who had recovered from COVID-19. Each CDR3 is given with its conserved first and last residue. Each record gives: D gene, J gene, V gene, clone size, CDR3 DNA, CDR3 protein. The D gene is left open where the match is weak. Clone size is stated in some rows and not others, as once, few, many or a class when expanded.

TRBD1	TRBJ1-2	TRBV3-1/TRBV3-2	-	TGTGCCAGCAGCCTTACCCAGGGGGCGGATGGCTACACCTTC	CASSLTQGADGYTF
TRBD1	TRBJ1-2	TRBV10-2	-	TGCGCCAGCAGTTACAGGGGGGCGTACGGCTACACCTTC	CASSYRGAYGYTF
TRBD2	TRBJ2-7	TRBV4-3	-	TGCGCCAGCAGCCACCTAGCGGCGAGCTCCTACGAGCAGTACTTC	CASSHLAASSYEQYF
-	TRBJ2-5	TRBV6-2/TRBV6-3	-	TGTGCCAGCAGTAACCGACAGGCAGCCCAAGAGACCCAGTACTTC	CASSNRQAAQETQYF
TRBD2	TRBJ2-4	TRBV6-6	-	TGTGCCAGCAGTCGGAGGCTGACTAGCGGGGGTACTAAAAACATTCAGTACTTC	CASSRRLTSGGTKNIQYF
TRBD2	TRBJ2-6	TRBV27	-	TGTGCCAGCAGCCCAGGACTAGCGGGAGGACCCGGGGCCAACGTCCTGACTTTC	CASSPGLAGGPGANVLTF
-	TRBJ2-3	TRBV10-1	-	TGCGCCAGCAGTAGGGGTGCCACAGATACGCAGTATTTT	CASSRGATDTQYF
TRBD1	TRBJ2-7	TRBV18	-	TGTGCCAGCTCACCACTAGGACAGGGCGAGCAGTACTTC	CASSPLGQGEQYF
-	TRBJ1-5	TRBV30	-	TGTGCCTGGAGCAGGGCAGGGGCCCCGGATCAGCCCCAGCATTTT	CAWSRAGAPDQPQHF
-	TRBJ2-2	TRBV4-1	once	TGCGCCAGCAGCCGTTCCGGACAAACGAACACCGGGGAGCTGTTTTTT	CASSRSGQTNTGELFF
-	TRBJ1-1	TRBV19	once	TGTGCCAGTAGTAAGGACGGGGGGCAGAACACTGAAGCTTTCTTT	CASSKDGGQNTEAFF
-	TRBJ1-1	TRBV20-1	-	TGCAGTGCGCGGACAGCTGAAGCTTTCTTT	CSARTAEAFF
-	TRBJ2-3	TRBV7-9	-	TGTGCCAGCAGCTTAATTACGGGGTTGGGCTCGGATACGCAGTATTTT	CASSLITGLGSDTQYF
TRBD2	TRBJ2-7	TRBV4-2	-	TGTGCCAGCAGCCGACTAGCGGGGGGGGACTCCTACGAGCAGTACTTC	CASSRLAGGDSYEQYF
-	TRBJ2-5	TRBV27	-	TGTGCCAGCAGAGCACGTTACCAAGAGACCCAGTACTTC	CASRARYQETQYF
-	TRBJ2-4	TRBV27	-	TGTGCCAGCCGACCTCGAGGGATAGCCAAAAACATTCAGTACTTC	CASRPRGIAKNIQYF
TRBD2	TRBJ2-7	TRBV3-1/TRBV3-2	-	TGTGCCAGCAGCTCCCCCACCCCCGCGACTAGCGGGAGGCGGGAGCAGTACTTC	CASSSPTPATSGRREQYF
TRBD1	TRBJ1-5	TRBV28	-	TGTGCCAGCAGTTTGGGAGGGACAGGGAAGAATCAGCCCCAGCATTTT	CASSLGGTGKNQPQHF
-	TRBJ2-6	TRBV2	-	TGTGCCAGCAGTGAAGAGGAGGCGGCCGGGGCCAACGTCCTGACTTTC	CASSEEEAAGANVLTF
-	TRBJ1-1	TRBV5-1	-	TGCGCCAGCCGGAGGTCTCCCGATATGAACACTGAAGCTTTCTTT	CASRRSPDMNTEAFF
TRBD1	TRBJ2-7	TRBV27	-	TGTGCCAGCAGCATTACAGGGGGAAGGTCCTACGAGCAGTACTTC	CASSITGGRSYEQYF
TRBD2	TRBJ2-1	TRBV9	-	TGTGCCAGCACGCGGGAGTTGTCCTACAATGAGCAGTTCTTC	CASTRELSYNEQFF
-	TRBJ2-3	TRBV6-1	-	TGTGCCAGCAGTGAATATAGGGGCCCTAGCACAGATACGCAGTATTTT	CASSEYRGPSTDTQYF
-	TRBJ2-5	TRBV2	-	TGTGCCAGCAGCAAGACCCGCGGGGAGACCCAGTACTTC	CASSKTRGETQYF
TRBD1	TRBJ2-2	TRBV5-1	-	TGCGCCAGCAGCTTGGGGACAGGCAACACCGGGGAGCTGTTTTTT	CASSLGTGNTGELFF
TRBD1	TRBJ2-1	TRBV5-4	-	TGTGCCAGCAGCCGCCCGACAGGGAATGAGCAGTTCTTC	CASSRPTGNEQFF
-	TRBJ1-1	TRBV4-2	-	TGTGCCAGCAGCCTTTTAGGGGTGATGAACACTGAAGCTTTCTTT	CASSLLGVMNTEAFF
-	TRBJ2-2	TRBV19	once	TGTGCCAGTAGTACCCTAGGGGGGGCCCCCGGGGAGCTGTTTTTT	CASSTLGGAPGELFF
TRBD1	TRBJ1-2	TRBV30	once	TGTGCCTGGAGGGACAGGGGCCCCTATGGCTACACCTTC	CAWRDRGPYGYTF
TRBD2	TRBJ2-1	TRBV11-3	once	TGTGCCAGCAGCTTGGGACTAGCGGGCCTCAATGAGCAGTTCTTC	CASSLGLAGLNEQFF
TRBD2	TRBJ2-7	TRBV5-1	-	TGCGCCAGCGGGCTAGCGGGGCCCTACGAGCAGTACTTC	CASGLAGPYEQYF
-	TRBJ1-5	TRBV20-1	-	TGCAGTGCTAGTGGAGGTGTCGATCAGCCCCAGCATTTT	CSASGGVDQPQHF
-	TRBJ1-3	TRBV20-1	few	TGCAGTGCTAGTCGAGGGATACACTCTGGAAACACCATATATTTT	CSASRGIHSGNTIYF
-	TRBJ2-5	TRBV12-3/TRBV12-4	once	TGTGCCAGCAGTCCCCAGGGGTCGGAGACCCAGTACTTC	CASSPQGSETQYF
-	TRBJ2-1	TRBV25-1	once	TGTGCCACCACGGGTAGCTCCTACAATGAGCAGTTCTTC	CATTGSSYNEQFF
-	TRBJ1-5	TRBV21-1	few	TGTGCCAGCAACCCGACAGGGGGCGGCCAGCCCCAGCATTTT	CASNPTGGGQPQHF
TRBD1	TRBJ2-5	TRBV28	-	TGTGCCAGCAGCCGATCCGGGACAGGGAGGGAGACCCAGTACTTC	CASSRSGTGRETQYF
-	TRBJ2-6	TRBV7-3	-	TGTGCCACAGGGGCCCCTTCTGGGGCCAACGTCCTGACTTTC	CATGAPSGANVLTF
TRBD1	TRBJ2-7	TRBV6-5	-	TGTGCCAGCAGTTTTCTCGGACAGGTAGGGGGGCAGTACTTC	CASSFLGQVGGQYF
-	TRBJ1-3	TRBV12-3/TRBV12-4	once	TGTGCCAGCAGTTTGGGGGCGGGAAACACCATATATTTT	CASSLGAGNTIYF
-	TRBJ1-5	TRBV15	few	TGTGCCACCAGCAGATTGTTAGGAGACCAGCCCCAGCATTTT	CATSRLLGDQPQHF
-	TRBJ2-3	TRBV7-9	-	TGTGCCAGCAGCCCCTACGGGTCACACACTTCAGATACGCAGTATTTT	CASSPYGSHTSDTQYF
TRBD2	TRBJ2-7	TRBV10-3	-	TGTGCCATCAGTGGAGGCGGGGGTGGTTCGGTGCAGTACTTC	CAISGGGGGSVQYF
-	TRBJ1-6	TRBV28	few	TGTGCCAGCAGGGACTCTCGGAAAAATTCACCCCTCCACTTT	CASRDSRKNSPLHF
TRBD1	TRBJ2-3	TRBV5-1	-	TGCGCCAGCAGCTTGGAGGGACAGGCCTATACAGATACGCAGTATTTT	CASSLEGQAYTDTQYF
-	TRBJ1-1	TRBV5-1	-	TGCGCCAGCAGCTTGGGGGTAGCCTCGGGCACTGAAGCTTTCTTT	CASSLGVASGTEAFF
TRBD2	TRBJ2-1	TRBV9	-	TGTGCCAGCAGCGAGACTAGCAGGAGCTCCTACAATGAGCAGTTCTTC	CASSETSRSSYNEQFF
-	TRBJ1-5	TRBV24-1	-	TGTGCCACCAGTGATTTGTTTCAGGGCCGGCAGCCCCAGCATTTT	CATSDLFQGRQPQHF
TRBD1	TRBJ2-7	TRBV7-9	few	TGTGCCAGCGATACGGGACAGGCCTACGAGCAGTACTTC	CASDTGQAYEQYF